A single sample gave rise to the 26 T cell receptor beta chains below, sequenced in a study of T cells in Graves' hyperthyroidism and ophthalmopathy. Amplification of TCR beta CDR3 regions was performed using RNA transcripts as template. HTBI primers drove first-round RT-PCR of the TCR CDR3. TCRdb re-derived calls from the multiplex PCR reads in MiXCR, one entry per CDR3 protein. Altogether about 360,000 distinct CDR3 sequences are present, approximately 13% being singletons, with the ten largest covering around a tenth. Sequencing was performed on blood. All receptors come from a woman between 18 and 30 years old with Graves' hyperthyroidism.

This clonotype has only a few counts. The chain employs TRBV7-9 and TRBJ2-1; 13 bases align to TRBD2. The trim removed 4 bases at V and 15 bases at J, leaving 9 bases unmatched. The CDR3 has 14 amino acids. Germline lookup yields CDR1 SEHNR and CDR2 FQNEAQ (reference sequence). CDR3 loop: CASSSRTSGGRLFF. In DNA, the CDR3 is TGTGCCAGCAGCTCCCGGACTAGCGGGGGCCGTTTGTTCTTC.

This clonotype was counted ten times or more. This sequence joins TRBV20-1 and TRBJ2-3; TRBD2 is a possible D gene (7 bases). The CDR3 covers 13 residues. Germline values: CDR1 DFQATT, CDR2 SNEGSKA (reference sequence). Trimming left V 7 bases short and J 6 bases short, with 17 bases between. CDR3: CSVTGEGGDTQYF. The CDR3 coding sequence is TGCAGTGTCACGGGGGAGGGGGGGGATACGCAGTATTTT.

This clonotype was counted only a few times. Germline is not matched at one junction end, which may reflect a read error. The rearrangement joins TRBV7-7 to TRBJ2-3; a weak D match, TRBD1 (6 bases). Germline CDR1 and CDR2: SSHAT and FNYEAQ (reference sequence). This CDR3 has 15 residues. The CDR3 bases are TGTGCTAGCAGCTTAACAGTGGCAGGGGAGGATACGCAGTATTTT. Its protein product is CASSLTVAGEDTQYF.

The chain has TRBV27 and TRBJ2-7; tentatively, D is TRBD1 or TRBD2 (7 bases each). The germline CDR1 and CDR2 sequences are MNHEY and SMNVEV (reference sequence). The CDR3 is 14 amino acids. V was cut by 4 bases and J by 3 bases, with 13 bases left in between. The CDR3 nucleotides read TGTGCCAGCAGTTCGGGGGGACAGATCTACGAGCAGTACTTC. It is translated as CASSSGGQIYEQYF.

This clonotype was recorded at least ten times. The chain carries TRBV6-2 or TRBV6-3 and TRBJ1-1; 8 bases fit TRBD1. CDR3 length equals 17 residues. Germline V gene data show CDR1 as MNHEY and CDR2 as SVGEGT. J lost 0 bases, V lost 2 bases, and 8 bases had no gene match. The CDR3 DNA reads TGTGCCAGCAGTTACCCCCCACAGGGGGAGGTGAACACTGAAGCTTTCTTT. This gives the protein CASSYPPQGEVNTEAFF.

This clonotype was recorded many times. The chain employs TRBV28 and TRBJ1-2, with a weak D call TRBD1 (6 bases). The CDR3 loop spans 15 amino acids. Germline CDR1 and CDR2: MDHEN and SYDVKM. V lost 5 bases, J lost 4 bases, and 17 bases lay in between. CDR3: CASSRGDLTRYGYTF. CDR3 DNA sequence: TGTGCCAGCAGTAGGGGGGACCTAACCCGCTATGGCTACACCTTC.

The V call is TRBV4-1, the J call TRBJ2-3; D is perhaps TRBD2 (6 bases). This CDR3 comprises 14 residues. Looked up from germline, CDR1 is MGHRA and CDR2 is YSYEKL. V was trimmed by 3 bases and J by 10 bases, leaving 17 bases between them. The CDR3 reads CASSHERAGRAQYF. CDR3 bases: TGCGCCAGCAGCCATGAAAGGGCCGGGAGAGCGCAGTATTTT.

This clonotype was observed a few times. The junction departs from the called germline gene at one end, perhaps through a read error. V gene TRBV6-2 or TRBV6-3 combines with J gene TRBJ2-3, with D perhaps TRBD1 or TRBD2 (5 bases each). CDR3 size: 14 residues. The germline V gene encodes CDR1 MNHEY and CDR2 SVGEGT. The CDR3 nucleotides read TGTGCCAGCATTTACCGGGACGGAGCAGATACGCAGTATTTT. This encodes CASIYRDGADTQYF.

The chain links TRBV2 to TRBJ2-2; D is unresolved. CDR1 is SNHLY, CDR2 FYNNEI, per germline. Trimming pared 7 bases from V and 2 bases from J, leaving 14 bases between. The CDR3 totals 15 residues. This chain's CDR3 is CASKAGSTNTGELFF. CDR3 sequence (DNA): TGTGCCAGCAAGGCCGGGTCCACAAACACCGGGGAGCTGTTTTTT.

This clonotype has at least ten counts. The chain is built from TRBV28 and TRBJ1-2; tentatively, D is TRBD1 (6 bases). Germline V gives CDR1 MDHEN, CDR2 SYDVKM. Trimming removed 8 bases at V and 5 bases at J, with 12 bases between. CDR3 length equals 12 residues. In nucleotides, the CDR3 is TGTGCCAGCCTGGACAGATTATATGGCTACACCTTC. It codes for CASLDRLYGYTF.

This clonotype has a handful of counts. The chain joins TRBV30 to TRBJ2-7; D ambiguous. The V end lost 2 bases, the J end lost 6 bases, and 14 bases lay between the germline ends. CDR3 size: 13 residues. Germline lookup yields CDR1 GTSNPN and CDR2 SVGIG (reference sequence). In DNA, the CDR3 is TGTGCCTGGAGTATCGGACCCCCTCGCGAGCAGTACTTC. This codes for CAWSIGPPREQYF.

This clonotype has a count of ten or more. V and J are TRBV6-5 and TRBJ1-6, with 10 bases fitting TRBD1. CDR3 length: 17 residues. Germline values: CDR1 MNHEY, CDR2 SVGAGI. The V gene end was trimmed by 0 bases and the J gene end by 5 bases; junction bases not matched to a gene: 4. CDR3 DNA: TGTGCCAGCAGTTACTCGGGACAGGGGACAAATAATTCACCCCTCCACTTT. It specifies CASSYSGQGTNNSPLHF.

This clonotype was counted ten times or more. The chain is built from TRBV7-2 and TRBJ2-5, with 7 bases matching TRBD1. The V gene end was trimmed by 5 bases and the J gene end by 3 bases; junction bases not matched to a gene: 9. This CDR3 spans 15 amino acids. Per the germline V gene, CDR1 is SGHTA and CDR2 is FQGNSA. CDR3 amino acids: CASSKTGTAEETQYF. The CDR3 nucleotides are TGTGCCAGCAGCAAAACCGGGACAGCTGAAGAGACCCAGTACTTC.

This clonotype has more than one count but fewer than ten. The rearrangement links TRBV7-9 to TRBJ2-5; TRBD1 or TRBD2 may be the D gene (5 bases each). V was trimmed by 5 bases and J by 2 bases, leaving 15 bases between them. CDR3 length equals 15 residues. Per the germline V gene, CDR1 is SEHNR and CDR2 is FQNEAQ (reference sequence). Here the CDR3 reads CASSGGPGLQETQYF. CDR3 nucleotides: TGTGCCAGCAGCGGCGGGCCAGGGTTACAAGAGACCCAGTACTTC.

This clonotype has at least ten counts. The chain carries TRBV3-1 and TRBJ1-5; D is uncertain. Germline loops: CDR1 LGHDT, CDR2 YNNKEL (reference sequence). V lost 0 bases and J 3 bases, leaving 6 bases between the germline ends. The CDR3 length is 14 residues. DNA for the CDR3: TGTGCCAGCAGCCAAGACAGGATCAATCAGCCCCAGCATTTT. This codes for CASSQDRINQPQHF.

The rearrangement uses TRBV20-1 and TRBJ2-1; maybe TRBD2 (6 bases). Between the trimmed V and J ends, which lost 7 bases and 7 bases, there was a span of 17 bases. Germline V gives CDR1 DFQATT, CDR2 SNEGSKA (reference sequence). The CDR3 sequence is 13 residues long. The CDR3 coding sequence is TGCAGTGTAAGGGAGGTCCCGCCAAATGAGCAGTTCTTC. Amino acids: CSVREVPPNEQFF.

This clonotype has at least ten counts. The chain employs TRBV11-2 and TRBJ2-3, with 10 bases fitting TRBD2. The junction had 12 bases not matched to a gene; V was cut back by 1 base and J by 5 bases. Germline V gives CDR1 SGHAT, CDR2 FQNNGV. This CDR3 comprises 18 residues. CDR3: CASSLVQEAGGLRDTQYF. CDR3 sequence (DNA): TGTGCCAGCAGCTTAGTTCAGGAAGCGGGGGGGTTGAGAGATACGCAGTATTTT.

The chain links TRBV19 to TRBJ2-2; D is unclear. The CDR3 totals 16 residues. The V end lost 1 base, the J end lost 5 bases, and 14 bases lay between the germline ends. The germline CDR1 and CDR2 sequences are LNHDA and SQIVND (reference sequence). The CDR3 DNA reads TGTGCCAGTAGTATAGGGGGAAACACCCAGACCGGGGAGCTGTTTTTT. Translation: CASSIGGNTQTGELFF.

At least ten counts were recorded for this clonotype. V and J are TRBV18 and TRBJ1-6, with D perhaps TRBD1 (5 bases). V gave up 2 bases and J gave up 6 bases, with 17 bases separating them. Germline lookup yields CDR1 KGHSH and CDR2 LQKENI. The CDR3 runs to 17 residues. The CDR3 DNA is TGTGCCAGCTCACCAGCCGTGTGGGGCCCCCCTAATTCACCCCTCCACTTT. Its translation is CASSPAVWGPPNSPLHF.

This clonotype occurred many times. The chain has TRBV6-1 and TRBJ2-1; D is ambiguous. Trimming shortened V by 3 bases and J by 4 bases, and 4 bases separated the two germline ends. CDR3 size: 12 residues. The V gene's germline CDR1 is MNHNS and CDR2 SASEGT. This CDR3 reads CASSDGYNEQFF. The CDR3 coding sequence is TGTGCCAGCAGTGACGGATACAATGAGCAGTTCTTC.

This clonotype was observed a handful of times. The V call is TRBV20-1, the J call TRBJ1-3; TRBD1 aligns across 7 bases. The CDR3 runs to 16 residues. The junction had 5 bases not matched to a gene; V was cut back by 0 bases and J by 0 bases. Germline V gives CDR1 DFQATT, CDR2 SNEGSKA (reference sequence). CDR3 sequence reads: CSARETGEISGNTIYF. The CDR3 bases are TGCAGTGCTAGAGAAACAGGGGAAATCTCTGGAAACACCATATATTTT.

This clonotype occurred many times. This rearrangement joins TRBV12-3 or TRBV12-4 to TRBJ2-3; D remains ambiguous. The CDR3 totals 16 residues. V lost 1 base and J lost 2, with 13 bases in between. The CDR3 region is CASSLVFPLNTDTQYF. Here the CDR3 DNA reads TGTGCCAGCAGTTTAGTCTTCCCATTGAACACAGATACGCAGTATTTT.

A few counts support this clonotype. V gene TRBV6-5 combines with J gene TRBJ2-5; 9 bases align to TRBD2. The CDR3 covers 18 residues. V lost 0 bases, J lost 0 bases, and 8 bases stayed unmatched. Germline CDR1 is MNHEY and CDR2 is SVGAGI. The CDR3 sequence: CASSYSSGGATYQETQYF. CDR3 nucleotide sequence: TGTGCCAGCAGTTACTCTAGCGGGGGAGCTACGTACCAAGAGACCCAGTACTTC.

This clonotype has only a few counts. The chain recombines TRBV25-1 with TRBJ2-5, with D uncertain. V was shortened by 5 bases and J by 3 bases, with 10 bases between the two germline ends. The germline V gene encodes CDR1 MGHDK and CDR2 SYGVNS. The CDR3 loop spans 13 amino acids. In DNA form, the CDR3 reads TGTGCCAGCAGTCCCAAGGGCAAAGAGACCCAGTACTTC. As protein: CASSPKGKETQYF.

This clonotype has a handful of counts. V usage is TRBV11-2 and J usage is TRBJ1-1; 8 bases align to TRBD1. This CDR3 spans 18 amino acids. CDR1 and CDR2 from the germline V gene are SGHAT and FQNNGV. Losses at the gene ends were 5 bases for V and 1 base for J; bases not matched to a gene: 15. For the CDR3, the DNA is TGTGCCAGCAGCCTGATCAGGACAGGGTCCAAAAAGAACACTGAAGCTTTCTTT. Protein: CASSLIRTGSKKNTEAFF.

This clonotype was detected ten times or more. The genes are TRBV28 and TRBJ2-3; 8 positions agree with TRBD1. The junction had 6 bases not matched to a gene; V was cut back by 3 bases and J by 4 bases. CDR3 size: 15 residues. Germline lookup yields CDR1 MDHEN and CDR2 SYDVKM. The CDR3 bases are TGTGCCAGCAGTTTGTTGCAGGGGGCGGCAGATACGCAGTATTTT. This translates into CASSLLQGAADTQYF.